The 14 T cell receptor beta chains listed next were all sequenced from one sample in a study of CD8 T cells in ankylosing spondylitis. TCRdb ran MiXCR on the 5' RACE reads and lists one entry per CDR3 protein. The table lists about 250,000 distinct CDR3 sequences, 10% of them singletons, with about 2.8% in the top ten. Sequencing used blood, either unsorted or a sorted T cell fraction (not recorded which). These receptors were obtained from a male donor with ankylosing spondylitis or in good health (not recorded which).

This clonotype was detected ten times or more. The J gene is TRBJ1-1, the V gene TRBV29-1; D not resolved. Germline V gene lookup returns CDR1 SQVTM and CDR2 ANQGSEA. The germline V and J ends were trimmed by 5 bases and 3 bases, with 10 bases remaining between them. The CDR3 is 12 residues long. CDR3 sequence (DNA): TGCAGCGTTCAAACAGTAGACACTGAAGCTTTCTTT. This sequence encodes CSVQTVDTEAFF.

In its sample, this clonotype was seen many times. The gene calls are TRBV20-1 and TRBJ1-2; 8 nucleotides match TRBD1. Germline V gene data show CDR1 as DFQATT and CDR2 as SNEGSKA (reference sequence). V was clipped by 3 bases and J by 12 bases; unmatched bases: 18. There are 15 residues in the CDR3. The CDR3 protein is CSASRGQGEVSHHTF. Written as DNA, the CDR3 is TGCAGTGCTAGCCGCGGACAGGGAGAAGTCTCTCATCACACCTTC.

This clonotype was observed at least ten times. V gene TRBV12-3 or TRBV12-4 combines with J gene TRBJ2-1, with 10 nucleotides matching TRBD2. V lost 3 bases, J lost 13 bases, and 3 bases stayed unmatched. This CDR3 region has 12 residues. CDR3 in DNA: TGTGCCAGCAGTTTGAGCGGGGGGGCCCAGTTCTTC. This translates into CASSLSGGAQFF.

The J gene is TRBJ2-1, the V gene TRBV12-3 or TRBV12-4, with a tentative D call TRBD1 (5 bases). Between the trimmed V and J ends, which lost 6 bases and 12 bases, there was a span of 21 bases. This CDR3 region has 14 residues. The CDR3 protein is CASSIARQPYRQFF. As DNA, the CDR3 is TGTGCCAGCAGCATAGCTAGACAGCCCTATCGGCAGTTCTTC.

This clonotype occurred many times. The V gene is TRBV3-1, the J gene TRBJ2-1; 11 positions agree with TRBD2. The CDR3 totals 17 residues. After removal of 2 bases from V and 0 bases from J, the junction contained 3 bases not matched to a gene. CDR1 is LGHDT and CDR2 is YNNKEL in the germline V gene (reference sequence). The DNA for the CDR3 is TGTGCCAGCAGCCAACAACTAGCGGGGGCCTCCTACAATGAGCAGTTCTTC. This translates into CASSQQLAGASYNEQFF.

The sample holds many counts of this clonotype. The chain uses TRBV5-1 and TRBJ2-2; D may be TRBD1 (6 bases). Germline V lookup: CDR1 SGHRS, CDR2 YFSETQ. The germline V and J ends were trimmed by 4 bases and 4 bases, with 14 bases remaining between them. CDR3 length: 15 amino acids. Written as DNA, the CDR3 is TGCGCCAGCAGCCCCGAAGGGGGTGGCACCGGGGAGCTGTTTTTT. It is translated as CASSPEGGGTGELFF.

This clonotype was recorded many times. This chain uses TRBV12-3 or TRBV12-4 with TRBJ2-1; 7 bases line up with TRBD2. CDR3 length: 15 amino acids. Trimming took 1 base from V and 7 from J; bases not matched to a gene: 7. CDR3 nucleotide sequence: TGTGCCAGCAGTTTAGGGCAGCCGCGGGGGAATGAGCAGTTCTTC. Protein: CASSLGQPRGNEQFF.

This clonotype was seen ten or more times. The chain carries TRBV15 and TRBJ2-1; no definite D call. The CDR3 extends over 16 amino acids. The V gene's germline CDR1 is LNHNV and CDR2 YYDKDF (reference sequence). Trimming took 0 bases from V and 0 from J, leaving 9 bases between them. For the CDR3, the DNA is TGTGCCACCAGCAGAGATTCGACTGCCTCCTACAATGAGCAGTTCTTC. This encodes CATSRDSTASYNEQFF.

Ten or more counts support this clonotype. V and J are TRBV30 and TRBJ2-3, with no clear D. V lost 1 base and J 5 bases, leaving 13 bases between the germline ends. Germline V gene sequence: CDR1 GTSNPN, CDR2 SVGIG (reference sequence). CDR3 length equals 14 residues. The CDR3 region is CAWSAQSYLDTQYF. The CDR3 bases are TGTGCCTGGAGTGCACAGTCGTACTTAGATACGCAGTATTTT.

This clonotype was seen only a few times. This sequence joins TRBV2 and TRBJ2-1; the D is unclear. From germline, CDR1 is SNHLY and CDR2 FYNNEI. V shed 3 bases and J shed 2 bases, with 5 bases lying between them. The CDR3 is made up of 13 amino acids. CDR3 sequence reads: CASSESPYNEQFF. CDR3 DNA sequence: TGTGCCAGCAGTGAGAGTCCCTACAATGAGCAGTTCTTC. Drawing the rest from reference TRBV2 and TRBJ2-1, the complete variable domain is EPEVTQTPSHQVTQMGQEVILRCVPISNHLYFYWYRQILGQKVEFLVSFYNNEISEKSEIFDDQFSVERPDGSNFTLKIRSTKLEDSAMYFCASSESPYNEQFFGPGTRLTVL.

This clonotype was seen repeatedly, ten times or more. The rearrangement links TRBV19 to TRBJ1-1; TRBD1 is a possible D gene (5 bases). Per the germline V gene, CDR1 is LNHDA and CDR2 is SQIVND (reference sequence). This CDR3 comprises 16 residues. V lost 3 bases and J lost 0, with 14 bases in between. CDR3 sequence (DNA): TGTGCCAGTAGTATCCCGGCAGGGAACGTGAACACTGAAGCTTTCTTT. Residues: CASSIPAGNVNTEAFF.

This clonotype was observed many times. This chain joins TRBV12-3 or TRBV12-4 and TRBJ1-5; D is unresolved. V lost 5 bases and J lost 9, with 11 bases in between. The CDR3 loop spans 12 amino acids. The CDR3 coding sequence is TGTGCCAGCAGTCCGGCCTCGGGGCCCCAGCATTTT. It specifies CASSPASGPQHF.

This clonotype was seen ten or more times. The chain joins TRBV21-1 to TRBJ1-5. TRBV21-1 is reported as a pseudogene. This CDR3 has 13 residues. The CDR3: CAAEEGPPQPQHF. The CDR3 DNA is TGTGCCGCAGAGGAGGGCCCCCCTCAGCCCCAGCATTTT.

This clonotype was seen more than once but under ten times. This chain links TRBV6-5 with TRBJ1-2; the D is unclear. Germline V gene lookup returns CDR1 MNHEY and CDR2 SVGAGI. With 2 bases removed from V and 1 base from J, the gap between germline ends came to 11 bases. The CDR3 contains 15 residues. CDR3 sequence reads: CASSYRGDGNYGYTF. The CDR3 nucleotides are TGTGCCAGCAGTTACCGCGGGGATGGTAACTATGGCTACACCTTC.